The rows below give T cell receptor beta chains drawn from one sample of a study of OX40 agonist ivuxolimab in advanced cancers. This table comes from immunoSEQ multiplex PCR, and its TCRdb copy is limited to in-frame clones, with some not included. This table holds under 20,000 clones, 85% to 90% found once. Sequences were derived from CD4+ or CD8+ T cells sorted from blood, sampled in a trial of the OX40 agonist ivuxolimab. The receptor source for this set is an adult with an advanced solid tumor such as melanoma, head and neck, liver or kidney cancer. CDR3s include the opening cysteine and the closing phenylalanine or tryptophan. A D gene is named only where the DNA matches it firmly. Size values are once, few and many counts, or a class for expanded clones, and some rows have none.

size: -; D: TRBD2; J: TRBJ2-4; V: TRBV6-1; CDR3: CASSEPGLGNLENIQYF; DNA: TGTGCCAGCAGTGAACCGGGACTAGGTAATTTAGAAAACATTCAGTACTTC
size: -; D: -; J: TRBJ2-7; V: TRBV6-5; CDR3: CASNGGSAGYEQYF; DNA: TGTGCCAGCAATGGAGGGAGCGCCGGCTATGAGCAGTACTTC
size: -; D: TRBD1; J: TRBJ2-1; V: TRBV15; CDR3: CATSRGGQGSNEQFF; DNA: TGTGCCACCAGCAGAGGGGGACAGGGCTCGAATGAGCAGTTCTTC
size: -; D: TRBD2; J: TRBJ2-1; V: TRBV25-1; CDR3: CASSDFGLAGDEQFF; DNA: TGTGCCAGCAGTGATTTCGGACTAGCGGGGGATGAGCAGTTCTTC
size: -; D: TRBD1; J: TRBJ2-5; V: TRBV6-1; CDR3: CASNPDRGLETQYF; DNA: TGTGCCAGCAATCCGGACAGGGGGCTAGAGACCCAGTACTTC
size: -; D: -; J: TRBJ2-1; V: TRBV11-3; CDR3: CASSTTGLLNEQFF; DNA: TGTGCCAGCAGCACCACAGGGTTACTCAATGAGCAGTTCTTC
size: -; D: TRBD2; J: TRBJ2-5; V: TRBV5-1; CDR3: CASSLWGELAGLGQETQYF; DNA: TGCGCCAGCAGCTTGTGGGGGGAACTAGCGGGACTGGGGCAAGAGACCCAGTACTTC
size: -; D: -; J: TRBJ2-7; V: TRBV14; CDR3: CASSLNFYGQYF; DNA: TGTGCCAGCAGCCTCAATTTCTACGGGCAGTACTTC
size: once; D: -; J: TRBJ2-7; V: TRBV7-6; CDR3: CASSGGGQAITYEQYF; DNA: TGTGCCAGCAGCGGGGGGGGACAGGCGATTACATACGAGCAGTACTTC
size: -; D: TRBD2; J: TRBJ2-7; V: TRBV28; CDR3: CASSYAGGSRYEQYF; DNA: TGTGCCAGCAGCTACGCCGGCGGGAGTCGCTACGAGCAGTACTTC